The source of this T cell receptor beta chain is a study of cytomegalovirus exposure and HLA in healthy donors. Overall study: As an earlier analysis found, about 190 million T cells yielded over 95 million unique TCR beta sequences.

The PCR was carried out with 60 Vbeta primers and 13 Jbeta primers. TCRdb's copy holds only in-frame clones and misses some; the assay was immunoSEQ multiplex PCR. The sample lists some 110,000 clones, 55% to 75% seen once, with 7.5% to 9.5% in the top ten. CDR3 length: 13 amino acids. V was cut by 4 bases and J by 5 bases, with 9 bases left in between. The V gene's germline CDR1 is LNHDA and CDR2 SQIVND (reference sequence). This clone was observed a handful of times. This TCR was recovered from a middle-aged woman in good health and CMV-seropositive. The chain combines TRBV19 with TRBJ2-1; TRBD2 is a possible D gene (5 bases). Sequenced: PBMCs. The CDR3 spells CASSTDWNNEQFF. The CDR3, as DNA: TGTGCCAGTAGTACGGACTGGAACAATGAGCAGTTCTTC.